These 2 T cell receptor beta chains share one sample of origin, sequenced in a study of vaccination and CD4 T cells after COVID-19. As for treatment: roughly 11-day PBMC culture with coronavirus spike peptide pools or control peptides (ViraFEST assay). Their target antigens are unknown. CD4+ T cells that had been cultured provided DNA sequenced with the Oncomine TCR Beta short-read assay. Via MiXCR, TCRdb re-called the PCR reads, giving one row per CDR3 protein. The table shows several thousand distinct CDR3 sequences, with 60% occurring only once. The source material was cultured CD4+ T cells from blood, sampled after SARS-CoV-2 vaccination. The receptor source for this set is a human donor with COVID-19.

The gene calls are TRBV6-5 and TRBJ2-7; TRBD1 aligns across 7 bases. The CDR3 sequence is 16 residues long. Looked up from germline, CDR1 is MNHEY and CDR2 is SVGAGI. With 0 bases clipped from V and 0 bases from J, the junction kept 5 bases outside the gene matches. CDR3 residues: CASSYSTGYPSYEQYF. The CDR3 DNA reads TGTGCCAGCAGTTACTCGACAGGGTACCCCTCCTACGAGCAGTACTTC.

CDR3 in amino acids: CSAPGTTDREQYF. The CDR3 nucleotides are TGCAGTGCCCCCGGGACAACCGACCGAGAGCAGTACTTC. This rearrangement joins TRBV20-1 to TRBJ2-7; tentative D call: TRBD1 (6 bases). The V end lost 6 bases, the J end lost 7 bases, and 19 bases lay between the germline ends. Germline V gene lookup returns CDR1 DFQATT and CDR2 SNEGSKA (reference sequence). This CDR3 is 13 amino acids long.